Presented here are 3 T cell receptor beta chains from one specimen sequenced in a study of cytomegalovirus exposure and HLA in healthy donors. PCR primers comprised 60 Vbeta and 13 Jbeta primers. The data were produced by immunoSEQ multiplex PCR, yet TCRdb's version contains in-frame clones alone and is incomplete. The table lists more than 100,000 clones, roughly 14% of them singletons. The specimen sequenced was PBMCs. The receptors were sampled from a woman younger than 30 in good health and CMV-seronegative.

In this sample, this clone turned up a few times. The chain employs TRBV2 and TRBJ2-1; 10 bases match TRBD2. Per the germline V gene, CDR1 is SNHLY and CDR2 is FYNNEI. This CDR3 spans 15 amino acids. V was pared by 6 bases and J by 7 bases, with 9 bases of the junction left unmatched. This CDR3 reads CASRPLAGDLNEQFF. The CDR3 DNA is TGTGCCAGCAGACCCCTAGCGGGAGACCTGAATGAGCAGTTCTTC.

The chain has TRBV20-1 and TRBJ2-1; D is unclear. CDR1 and CDR2 (germline): DFQATT, SNEGSKA (reference sequence). The CDR3 loop spans 11 amino acids. V was clipped by 5 bases and J by 4 bases, with 6 bases between them. CDR3: CSALRYNEQFF. The DNA for the CDR3 is TGCAGTGCTCTTCGTTACAATGAGCAGTTCTTC.

This clone came up a few times. The chain carries TRBV5-1 and TRBJ2-1; 10 bases line up with TRBD1. The ends lost 4 bases at V and 3 bases at J; junction bases unmatched: 7. This CDR3 is built from 16 residues. Germline CDR1 is SGHRS and CDR2 is YFSETQ. The CDR3 sequence: CASSPARTGGYNEQFF. CDR3 coding DNA: TGCGCCAGCAGCCCCGCAAGGACAGGGGGCTACAATGAGCAGTTCTTC.